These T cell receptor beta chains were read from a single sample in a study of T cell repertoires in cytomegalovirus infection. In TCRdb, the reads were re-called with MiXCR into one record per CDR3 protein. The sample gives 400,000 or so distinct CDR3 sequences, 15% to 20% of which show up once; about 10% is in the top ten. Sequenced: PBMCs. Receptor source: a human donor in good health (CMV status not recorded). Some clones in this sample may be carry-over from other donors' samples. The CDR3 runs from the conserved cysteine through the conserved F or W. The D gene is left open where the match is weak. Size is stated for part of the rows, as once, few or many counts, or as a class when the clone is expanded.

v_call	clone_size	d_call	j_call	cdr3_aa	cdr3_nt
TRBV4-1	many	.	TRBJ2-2	CASSYRLVRTGELFF	TGCGCCAGCAGCTACAGACTAGTTCGCACCGGGGAGCTGTTTTTT
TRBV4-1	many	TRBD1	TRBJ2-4	CASSRDQGARNIQYF	TGCGCCAGCAGCCGAGACCAGGGGGCCCGAAACATTCAGTACTTC
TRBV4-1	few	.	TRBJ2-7	CASSQEEYRGVSSYEQYF	TGCGCCAGCAGCCAAGAGGAGTATCGCGGGGTCAGCTCCTACGAGCAGTACTTC
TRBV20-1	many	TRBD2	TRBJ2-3	CSARDGLAGTDTQYF	TGCAGTGCTAGAGATGGACTAGCCGGCACAGATACGCAGTATTTT
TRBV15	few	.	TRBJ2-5	CATSRPITETQYF	TGTGCCACCAGCAGACCCATTACCGAGACCCAGTACTTC
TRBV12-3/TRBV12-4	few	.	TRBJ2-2	CASSFSGSGSTGELFF	TGTGCCAGCAGTTTTTCCGGTTCCGGGAGCACCGGGGAGCTGTTTTTT
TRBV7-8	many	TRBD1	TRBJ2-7	CASSPEVGGPYEQYF	TGTGCCAGCAGCCCCGAGGTAGGGGGCCCCTACGAGCAGTACTTC
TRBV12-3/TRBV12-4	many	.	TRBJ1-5	CASSSGENQPQHF	TGTGCCAGCAGTTCCGGGGAGAATCAGCCCCAGCATTTT
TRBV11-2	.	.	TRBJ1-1	CASSELTGTNEAFF	TGTGCCAGCAGCGAGCTGACCGGGACAAATGAAGCTTTCTTT
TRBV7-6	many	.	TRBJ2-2	CASSLEAGELFF	TGTGCCAGCAGTCTAGAGGCCGGGGAGCTGTTTTTT
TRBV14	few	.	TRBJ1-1	CASSPEGVNTEAFF	TGTGCCAGCAGCCCGGAAGGGGTGAACACTGAAGCTTTCTTT
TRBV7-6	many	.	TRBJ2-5	CASSVTRQETQYF	TGTGCCAGCAGTGTAACTCGCCAAGAGACCCAGTACTTC
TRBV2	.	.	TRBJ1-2	CASSSRRAYGYTF	TGTGCCAGCTCCTCCCGGAGAGCCTATGGCTACACCTTC
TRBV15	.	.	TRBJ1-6	CATSRDKTRPHSPLHF	TGTGCCACCAGCAGAGATAAGACACGGCCCCATTCACCCCTCCACTTT
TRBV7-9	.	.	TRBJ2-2	CASSSGEFANTGELFF	TGTGCCAGCAGCTCGGGGGAGTTCGCGAACACCGGGGAGCTGTTTTTT
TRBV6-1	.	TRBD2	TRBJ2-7	CASSKLSGRASYEQYF	TGTGCCAGCAGTAAACTTAGCGGGAGGGCCTCCTACGAGCAGTACTTC
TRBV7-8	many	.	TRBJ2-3	CASSSSSPQYF	TGTGCCAGCAGCTCATCAAGTCCGCAGTATTTT
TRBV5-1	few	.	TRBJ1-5	CASSLEGHHNQPQHF	TGCGCCAGCAGCTTGGAGGGACACCATAATCAGCCCCAGCATTTT